These 5 T cell receptor beta chains were all obtained from the same sample, sequenced in a study of breast tumors, draining lymph nodes, adjacent tissues. TCRdb itself ran the multiplex PCR reads through MiXCR, one entry per CDR3 protein. The sample carries some 110,000 distinct CDR3 sequences, more than 25% recorded once. Samples came from axillary lymph nodes draining the breast cancer. The material sequenced was axillary lymph node tissue. The receptors here all came from a female donor with breast cancer. Some clones in this sample may be carry-over from other donors' samples.

About this clonotype: A read error may explain this, as a much larger clone is one base away. The V gene is TRBV11-3, the J gene TRBJ2-1, with 7 bases aligning to TRBD2. The CDR3 extends over 16 amino acids. Losses at the gene ends were 5 bases for V and 4 bases for J; bases not matched to a gene: 11. Germline-derived CDR1 and CDR2 are SGHNT and YENEEA. The CDR3 loop is CASSQRGGPAYNEQFF. The CDR3 DNA reads TGTGCCAGCAGCCAGCGGGGAGGACCAGCTTACAATGAGCAGTTCTTC.

The V call is TRBV29-1, the J call TRBJ1-2; D ambiguous. Germline assignment: CDR1 SQVTM and CDR2 ANQGSEA. This CDR3 region has 13 residues. V lost 8 bases and J 7 bases, leaving 20 bases between the germline ends. The CDR3 here is CSSLGEGAPGYTF. DNA for the CDR3: TGCAGCAGCTTAGGTGAGGGCGCCCCTGGCTACACCTTC.

The sample holds many counts of this clonotype. The chain has TRBV2 and TRBJ1-2; tentatively, D is TRBD1 (6 bases). This CDR3 is built from 14 residues. CDR1 is SNHLY and CDR2 is FYNNEI in the germline V gene. V lost 7 bases, J lost 2 bases, and 14 bases lay in between. The CDR3 loop reads CASTGQGINYGYTF. CDR3 nucleotide sequence: TGTGCCAGCACTGGTCAGGGGATAAACTATGGCTACACCTTC.

The J gene is TRBJ1-6, the V gene TRBV7-2; the D gene is possibly TRBD1 (5 bases). This CDR3 contains 15 residues. V was pared by 11 bases and J by 5 bases, with 19 bases between. The germline V gene has CDR1 SGHTA and CDR2 FQGNSA. The CDR3 loop reads CAGGPRTTNNSPLHF. In nucleotides, the CDR3 is TGTGCCGGCGGCCCCCGGACAACTAATAATTCACCCCTCCACTTT.

The CDR3 DNA reads TGTGCCAGCAGCTTAATGTCAGGGGGCGATCAGCCCCAGCATTTT. This encodes CASSLMSGGDQPQHF. This chain joins TRBV7-6 and TRBJ1-5; 8 bases are a match to TRBD1. The CDR3 covers 15 residues. The germline V gene has CDR1 SGHVS and CDR2 FNYEAQ. The J segment lost 5 bases and the V segment lost 2 bases, leaving 5 bases of the junction unmatched.